One sample yielded the 23 T cell receptor beta chains listed below, sequenced in a study of T-cell memory formation after mild COVID-19. TCRdb re-derived calls from the 5' RACE reads in MiXCR, one entry per CDR3 protein. The sample carries approximately 560,000 distinct CDR3 sequences, approximately 15% recorded once. Sequences were obtained from PBMCs or a T cell subset sorted from them (not recorded which). The receptors stem from an adult woman who had mild COVID-19 (a few samples of this study predate the infection). Cell type and time point are not known.

This clonotype was observed many times. V usage is TRBV30 and J usage is TRBJ1-6, with D hard to call. In germline, CDR1 is GTSNPN, CDR2 SVGIG (reference sequence). This CDR3 spans 13 amino acids. Trimming cost V 3 bases and J 5 bases, with 8 bases left between them. CDR3 coding DNA: TGTGCCTGGAGCCTTGCAAATAATTCACCCCTCCACTTT. It yields the protein CAWSLANNSPLHF.

Ten or more counts support this clonotype. The chain combines TRBV12-3 or TRBV12-4 with TRBJ2-1; D assignment may be TRBD1 or TRBD2 (6 bases each). This CDR3 spans 14 amino acids. V lost 8 bases, J lost 6 bases, and 17 bases lay in between. In DNA form, the CDR3 reads TGTGCCAGCGGGGGCGGCGGGGTGATCAATGAGCAGTTCTTC. This encodes CASGGGGVINEQFF.

The chain employs TRBV7-9 and TRBJ2-1, with D possibly being TRBD2 (6 bases). CDR3 length equals 15 residues. Per the germline V gene, CDR1 is SEHNR and CDR2 is FQNEAQ (reference sequence). Trimming removed 3 bases from V and 6 bases from J, with 15 bases in between. As DNA, the CDR3 is TGTGCCAGCAGCTTGGGACTTACGTCCGTCAATGAGCAGTTCTTC. It specifies CASSLGLTSVNEQFF.

This chain uses TRBV5-1 with TRBJ2-1; 7 bases are a match to TRBD1. Germline values: CDR1 SGHRS, CDR2 YFSETQ. V lost 4 bases and J lost 0; bases outside the gene matches: 19. The CDR3 extends over 20 amino acids. CDR3 sequence: CASSKAARGPTSSSYNEQFF. The CDR3 DNA sequence: TGCGCCAGCAGCAAAGCCGCGAGGGGGCCCACTTCGAGCTCCTACAATGAGCAGTTCTTC. Using reference TRBV5-1 and TRBJ2-1 for the parts outside the CDR3, the full variable domain is KAGVTQTPRYLIKTRGQQVTLSCSPISGHRSVSWYQQTPGQGLQFLFEYFSETQRNKGNFPGRFSGRQFSNSRSEMNVSTLELGDSALYLCASSKAARGPTSSSYNEQFFGPGTRLTVL.

This clonotype was counted only a few times. The V call is TRBV2, the J call TRBJ1-1; no definite D call. This CDR3 region has 16 residues. V lost 2 bases, J lost 2 bases, and 15 bases lay in between. CDR1 and CDR2 from the germline V gene are SNHLY and FYNNEI. CDR3 residues: CASSESHVKFNTEAFF. The DNA for the CDR3 is TGTGCCAGCAGTGAATCGCATGTTAAATTTAACACTGAAGCTTTCTTT.

In DNA, the CDR3 is TGTGCCTGGAGTGGTTTTTCGGCCGGGGAGCTGTTTTTT. Residues: CAWSGFSAGELFF. V usage is TRBV30 and J usage is TRBJ2-2; D not resolved. Per the germline V gene, CDR1 is GTSNPN and CDR2 is SVGIG (reference sequence). This CDR3 has 13 residues. The V and J ends lost 1 base and 6 bases respectively, with 9 bases between them.

The CDR3 bases are TGTGCCAGCAGCCAAACCCGGGGGAGACAGGGCTCCTACAATGAGCAGTTCTTC. Translating gives CASSQTRGRQGSYNEQFF. The V call is TRBV3-1, the J call TRBJ2-1, with a tentative D call TRBD1 (7 bases). The germline CDR1 and CDR2 sequences are LGHDT and YNNKEL (reference sequence). The V end lost 2 bases, the J end lost 0 bases, and 17 bases lay between the germline ends. CDR3 length equals 18 residues.

This clonotype was seen more than once but under ten times. The genes are TRBV29-1 and TRBJ1-2; D remains unclear. Germline V gives CDR1 SQVTM, CDR2 ANQGSEA. The length of the CDR3 is 13 residues. V gave up 6 bases and J gave up 3 bases, with 14 bases separating them. The CDR3 DNA follows: TGCAGCGTGGCCCTTCGGTTAGACTATGGCTACACCTTC. This codes for CSVALRLDYGYTF.

This clonotype was found a few times. J is TRBJ2-3 and V is TRBV18; 9 nucleotides match TRBD1. Germline CDR1 KGHSH, CDR2 LQKENI. This CDR3 spans 15 amino acids. J was trimmed by 4 bases and V by 6 bases; bases with no gene match: 8. CDR3 protein: CASSRGQGKADTQYF. The CDR3 DNA reads TGTGCCAGCTCGCGCGGACAGGGGAAGGCAGATACGCAGTATTTT.

In its sample, this clonotype was seen many times. The V gene is TRBV5-1, the J gene TRBJ2-7, with TRBD1 identical over 7 bases. The CDR3 runs 14 residues. Germline V gene sequence: CDR1 SGHRS, CDR2 YFSETQ. The ends lost 2 bases at V and 5 bases at J; junction bases unmatched: 7. The CDR3 is CASSFGRGTDEQYF. CDR3 sequence (DNA): TGCGCCAGCAGCTTTGGCAGGGGGACGGACGAGCAGTACTTC.

J is TRBJ1-2 and V is TRBV6-4; D unresolved. This CDR3 has 13 residues. CDR1 and CDR2 from the germline V gene are MRHNA and SNTAGT. The ends were cut back, 6 bases at V and 6 bases at J, with 14 bases in the middle. DNA of the CDR3: TGTGCCAGCAGCGCCCGGATGGGGAATGGCTACACCTTC. Translated, it gives CASSARMGNGYTF.

The V call is TRBV7-9, the J call TRBJ2-1; 8 bases match TRBD2. Germline V gene data show CDR1 as SEHNR and CDR2 as FQNEAQ (reference sequence). Germline trimming cut 3 bases from V and 8 bases from J; bases unmatched to any gene: 9. This CDR3 spans 15 amino acids. The CDR3 DNA follows: TGTGCCAGCAGCTTTTCAGCGGGAGTAGGTGATGAGCAGTTCTTC. Translating it yields CASSFSAGVGDEQFF.

This rearrangement joins TRBV5-5 to TRBJ2-7; D might be TRBD1 or TRBD2, each matching 5 bases. This CDR3 contains 14 residues. V lost 4 bases and J lost 3, with 14 bases in between. The germline V gene has CDR1 SGHKS and CDR2 YYEKEE (reference sequence). This CDR3 is CASSRDETGYEQYF. CDR3 sequence (DNA): TGTGCCAGCAGCCGGGACGAAACTGGCTACGAGCAGTACTTC.

The chain combines TRBV7-9 with TRBJ1-5; D remains unclear. The germline CDR1 and CDR2 sequences are SEHNR and FQNEAQ (reference sequence). The V end lost 1 base, the J end lost 4 bases, and 8 bases lay between the germline ends. This CDR3 is built from 14 residues. CDR3 protein: CASSLVGVNQPQHF. Here the CDR3 DNA reads TGTGCCAGCAGCTTAGTAGGAGTAAATCAGCCCCAGCATTTT.

J is TRBJ2-3 and V is TRBV7-3, with 11 bases matching TRBD2. Per germline, CDR1 SGHTA and CDR2 FQGTGA. The CDR3 length is 13 residues. V dropped 5 bases and J dropped 12; count of bases not matched to a gene: 7. This chain's CDR3 is CASSPGTSGLQYF. The CDR3 DNA follows: TGTGCCAGCAGCCCCGGGACTAGCGGTCTTCAGTATTTT. Looking up the rest from reference TRBV7-3 and TRBJ2-3 gives the full variable domain: GAGVSQTPSNKVTEKGKYVELRCDPISGHTALYWYRQSLGQGPEFLIYFQGTGAADDSGLPNDRFFAVRPEGSVSTLKIQRTERGDSAVYLCASSPGTSGLQYFGPGTRLTVL.

This clonotype was counted a few times. This sequence joins TRBV12-3 or TRBV12-4 and TRBJ2-7; D not resolved. V shed 5 bases and J shed 6 bases, with 14 bases lying between them. CDR3 size: 13 residues. The CDR3 bases are TGTGCCAGCAGTCCATATAAATTTTCCGAGCAGTACTTC. Amino acid sequence: CASSPYKFSEQYF.

V is TRBV5-1 and J is TRBJ1-2; unclear D gene. The ends were cut back, 0 bases at V and 7 bases at J, with 13 bases in the middle. Germline V gene sequence: CDR1 SGHRS, CDR2 YFSETQ. The CDR3 has 14 amino acids. CDR3 loop: CASSLEVGLGGYTF. CDR3 sequence (DNA): TGCGCCAGCAGCTTGGAAGTCGGTCTGGGTGGCTACACCTTC. The whole variable domain, filled in from reference TRBV5-1 and TRBJ1-2, reads KAGVTQTPRYLIKTRGQQVTLSCSPISGHRSVSWYQQTPGQGLQFLFEYFSETQRNKGNFPGRFSGRQFSNSRSEMNVSTLELGDSALYLCASSLEVGLGGYTFGSGTRLTVV.

This clonotype was counted only a few times. The chain combines TRBV20-1 with TRBJ2-1, with TRBD2 matching 8 bases. This CDR3 contains 15 residues. The V and J ends lost 0 bases and 5 bases, in that order; junction bases with no gene match: 6. CDR1 and CDR2 from the germline V gene are DFQATT and SNEGSKA (reference sequence). The CDR3 nucleotides read TGCAGTGCTAGAGATCTCGAGCGGGAGAACAATGAGCAGTTCTTC. Translated, it gives CSARDLERENNEQFF.

This clonotype was recorded a few times. The rearrangement joins TRBV5-1 to TRBJ2-2, with TRBD1 identical over 8 bases. The ends lost 7 bases at V and 6 bases at J; junction bases unmatched: 11. The CDR3 contains 15 residues. Germline CDR1 reads SGHRS; CDR2 reads YFSETQ. The CDR3 bases are TGCGCCAGCGGGAAGACAGGGGAGTATCCCGGGGAGCTGTTTTTT. As protein: CASGKTGEYPGELFF.

This clonotype occurred a few times. The gene calls are TRBV20-1 and TRBJ2-1; D may be TRBD2 (6 bases). CDR3 length equals 16 residues. CDR1 DFQATT and CDR2 SNEGSKA come from the germline V gene (reference sequence). V was trimmed by 0 bases and J by 0 bases, leaving 12 bases between them. The CDR3 DNA is TGCAGTGCTAGAGATTCCGAGACTAGCTCCTACAATGAGCAGTTCTTC. This codes for CSARDSETSSYNEQFF.

This clonotype was counted a few times. This chain joins TRBV4-2 and TRBJ2-2, with D possibly called TRBD1 or TRBD2 (5 bases each). V lost 0 bases and J 7 bases, leaving 18 bases between the germline ends. Germline assignment: CDR1 LGHNA and CDR2 YNFKEQ. The CDR3 has 17 amino acids. The CDR3 here is CASSQDPQGAVGGELFF. The CDR3 DNA reads as TGTGCCAGCAGCCAAGATCCCCAGGGAGCCGTTGGCGGGGAGCTGTTTTTT.

This clonotype turned up a few times. V is TRBV6-1 and J is TRBJ1-2; no firm D call. This CDR3 is built from 17 residues. Germline CDR1 and CDR2: MNHNS and SASEGT. The V end lost 0 bases, the J end lost 2 bases, and 16 bases lay between the germline ends. The CDR3 sequence is CASSEAPTWRTNYGYTF. The CDR3 DNA reads TGTGCCAGCAGTGAAGCACCCACCTGGCGCACCAACTATGGCTACACCTTC.

This clonotype has a handful of counts. The V call is TRBV5-1, the J call TRBJ1-4; 7 nucleotides agree with TRBD1. The CDR3 runs to 18 residues. Germline assignment: CDR1 SGHRS and CDR2 YFSETQ. V was clipped by 3 bases and J by 0 bases; unmatched bases: 11. CDR3 region: CASSSQQGPPATNEKLFF. The CDR3 DNA sequence: TGCGCCAGCAGCTCCCAACAGGGGCCCCCGGCAACTAATGAAAAACTGTTTTTT.